The 27 T cell receptor beta chains listed next were all sequenced from one sample in a study of T cell responses to AZD1222 COVID-19 vaccine (dated by TCRdb to the early 2020s). Reading the label with the study, this specimen's time point is: baseline before first vaccination. The library was obtained by the immunoSEQ multiplex PCR assay. Sourced from immuneACCESS, this table was stored by TCRdb with only in-frame sequences that have V and J called. A share of the clones is absent; for the studies checked, an unresolved V gene accounts for under half, and the remainder has no known explanation. The sample has 120,000 or so clones on record, over 75% of them singletons. 8% to 13% of the sample is in the top ten clones. The sample was peripheral blood, taken on day 0 of AZD1222 vaccination. The receptors originated from an adult in good health.

The chain combines TRBV9 with TRBJ1-2; a possible D gene is TRBD1 (6 bases). Germline V gene lookup returns CDR1 SGDLS and CDR2 YYNGEE. The CDR3 is 15 amino acids. V was cut by 1 base and J by 4 bases, with 14 bases left in between. The chain's CDR3 is CASSVSDRPSYGYTF. The CDR3 DNA follows: TGTGCCAGCAGCGTATCGGACAGACCCTCCTATGGCTACACCTTC.

V gene TRBV19 combines with J gene TRBJ2-2; 9 bases agree with TRBD2. J was trimmed by 6 bases and V by 4 bases; bases with no gene match: 0. Germline V gene lookup returns CDR1 LNHDA and CDR2 SQIVND (reference sequence). The CDR3 covers 13 residues. The CDR3 reads CASSTSGAGELFF. CDR3 coding DNA: TGTGCCAGTAGTACTAGCGGGGCCGGGGAGCTGTTTTTT.

This chain joins TRBV30 and TRBJ1-6; 9 nucleotides line up with TRBD1. CDR1 and CDR2 from the germline V gene are GTSNPN and SVGIG (reference sequence). The CDR3 length is 14 residues. The V and J ends lost 8 bases and 6 bases, in that order; junction bases with no gene match: 8. The CDR3 reads CAGTGRPGNSPLHF. The CDR3, as DNA: TGTGCCGGGACAGGGCGCCCCGGTAATTCACCCCTCCACTTT.

The genes are TRBV28 and TRBJ2-7; a possible D gene is TRBD2 (6 bases). Germline-derived CDR1 and CDR2 are MDHEN and SYDVKM. V was pared by 4 bases and J by 3 bases, with 10 bases between. The CDR3 covers 13 residues. CDR3 in DNA: TGTGCCAGCAGTTCCTCCGGGAGCTACGAGCAGTACTTC. Translating gives CASSSSGSYEQYF.

V gene TRBV3-1 (or the pseudogene TRBV3-2) combines with J gene TRBJ2-5; D not resolved. The CDR3 has 16 amino acids. V lost 6 bases to trimming and J lost 0 bases, with 17 bases between them. Germline lookup yields CDR1 LGHDT and CDR2 YNNKEL (reference sequence). CDR3 nucleotides: TGTGCCAGCAGTTATCAGCCCATTTCGTACCAAGAGACCCAGTACTTC. This codes for CASSYQPISYQETQYF.

The chain has TRBV27 and TRBJ1-2; possible D gene TRBD1, 5 bases. Germline-derived CDR1 and CDR2 are MNHEY and SMNVEV (reference sequence). The CDR3 is 12 amino acids. Trimming took off 0 bases at V and 6 bases at J, with 5 bases between the two ends. The CDR3 region is CASSLSGDGYTF. The CDR3, as DNA: TGTGCCAGCAGTTTATCGGGGGATGGCTACACCTTC.

The genes are TRBV6-6 and TRBJ2-1, with D perhaps TRBD1 (5 bases). This CDR3 is built from 14 residues. Germline CDR1 MNHNY, CDR2 SVGAGI (reference sequence). V lost 5 bases, J lost 4 bases, and 12 bases lay in between. The CDR3 DNA reads as TGTGCCAGCAGTGGCTACAGGTTATACAATGAGCAGTTCTTC. Residues: CASSGYRLYNEQFF.

The chain recombines TRBV5-1 with TRBJ2-7; 8 bases line up with TRBD1. V gave up 0 bases and J gave up 6 bases; unmatched junction bases: 5. Per germline, CDR1 SGHRS and CDR2 YFSETQ. This CDR3 has 14 residues. CDR3 bases: TGCGCCAGCAGCTTGGGTGGACAGGGAGGCGAGCAGTACTTC. Protein sequence: CASSLGGQGGEQYF.

This clone was found a few times. This chain connects TRBV5-4 to TRBJ1-1, with TRBD1 as a possible D gene (5 bases). The CDR3 extends over 17 amino acids. The germline gives CDR1 SGHNT, CDR2 YYREEE (reference sequence). V lost 4 bases to trimming and J lost 4 bases, with 23 bases between them. The CDR3 reads CASSPTFGLVGGTEAFF. The CDR3 DNA reads as TGTGCCAGCAGCCCTACATTCGGATTGGTCGGGGGCACTGAAGCTTTCTTT. Complete variable domain (other parts from reference TRBV5-4 and TRBJ1-1): ETGVTQSPTHLIKTRGQQVTLRCSSQSGHNTVSWYQQALGQGPQFIFQYYREEENGRGNFPPRFSGLQFPNYSSELNVNALELDDSALYLCASSPTFGLVGGTEAFFGQGTRLTVV.

This chain links TRBV5-1 with TRBJ2-2; tentatively, D is TRBD2 (5 bases). The V end was cut by 1 base, the J end by 0 bases, with 13 bases between. CDR3 size: 17 residues. CDR1 is SGHRS, CDR2 YFSETQ, per germline. CDR3 coding DNA: TGCGCCAGCAGCTTGAGGGCGAGAGCGGCGAACACCGGGGAGCTGTTTTTT. Amino acids: CASSLRARAANTGELFF.

This chain joins TRBV30 and TRBJ1-6; 8 bases map to TRBD1. This CDR3 comprises 14 residues. CDR1 GTSNPN and CDR2 SVGIG come from the germline V gene (reference sequence). DNA for the CDR3: TGTGCTAAGAGTGGGGCAGGGGGCGCATCACCCCTCCACTTT. Protein product: CAKSGAGGASPLHF.

The chain links TRBV4-2 to TRBJ2-3; 9 bases match TRBD2. Looked up from germline, CDR1 is LGHNA and CDR2 is YNFKEQ. Trimming at V came to 4 bases and at J to 1 base, leaving 6 bases not matched to a gene. CDR3 length: 16 residues. Here the CDR3 DNA reads TGTGCCAGCAGCCCTGGGTCTAGCGGGGGCACAGATACGCAGTATTTT. Translation: CASSPGSSGGTDTQYF.

Only one count was recorded for this clone. The rearrangement links TRBV7-9 to TRBJ2-1; TRBD2 is a possible D gene (5 bases). Germline-derived CDR1 and CDR2 are SEHNR and FQNEAQ (reference sequence). This CDR3 spans 17 amino acids. The V gene lost 2 bases and the J gene lost 0 bases, with 14 bases spanning the gap. The CDR3 sequence: CASSLRSGTSSYNEQFF. DNA of the CDR3: TGTGCCAGCAGCTTACGGTCAGGCACTAGCTCCTACAATGAGCAGTTCTTC.

The chain recombines TRBV27 with TRBJ1-2; D unresolved. Germline loops: CDR1 MNHEY, CDR2 SMNVEV (reference sequence). This CDR3 spans 12 amino acids. Trimming removed 4 bases from V and 7 bases from J, with 10 bases in between. The DNA of the CDR3 is TGTGCCAGCAGTTCCGACTGGGGTGGCTACACCTTC. It yields the protein CASSSDWGGYTF.

V is TRBV2 and J is TRBJ2-1, with D possibly being TRBD2 (5 bases). V was shortened by 10 bases and J by 4 bases, with 8 bases between the two germline ends. There are 11 residues in the CDR3. Germline values: CDR1 SNHLY, CDR2 FYNNEI. CDR3 DNA: TGTGCCAACGGGGTTTACAATGAGCAGTTCTTC. Translation: CANGVYNEQFF.

The chain couples TRBV27 to TRBJ2-1; no clear D. V was pared by 6 bases and J by 8 bases, with 23 bases between. Germline values: CDR1 MNHEY, CDR2 SMNVEV (reference sequence). The CDR3 totals 16 residues. CDR3 coding DNA: TGTGCCAGCAGCTTACTCCCCTACTCCCCTCGGGATGAGCAGTTCTTC. Amino acid sequence: CASSLLPYSPRDEQFF.

CDR3 in amino acids: CASSISGGNQPQHF. In DNA form, the CDR3 reads TGTGCCAGTAGTATATCAGGGGGCAATCAGCCCCAGCATTTT. V gene TRBV19 combines with J gene TRBJ1-5, with D possibly TRBD1 on 6 matching bases. This CDR3 spans 14 amino acids. In germline, CDR1 is LNHDA, CDR2 SQIVND (reference sequence). The ends were cut back, 2 bases at V and 2 bases at J, with 7 bases in the middle.

The chain employs TRBV7-8 and TRBJ1-2; 7 bases align to TRBD1. Germline CDR1 SGHVS, CDR2 FQNEAQ. J was trimmed by 4 bases and V by 5 bases; bases with no gene match: 13. This CDR3 comprises 16 residues. The chain's CDR3 is CASSPQVTGRAYGYTF. The CDR3 region has the DNA TGTGCCAGCAGCCCCCAGGTGACAGGGCGTGCCTATGGCTACACCTTC.

V and J are TRBV29-1 and TRBJ1-1; unclear D gene. The germline V gene encodes CDR1 SQVTM and CDR2 ANQGSEA. Between the trimmed V and J ends, which lost 7 bases and 5 bases, there was a span of 11 bases. CDR3 length: 11 amino acids. Here the CDR3 reads CSAHTGTEAFF. CDR3 sequence (DNA): TGCAGCGCTCACACGGGGACTGAAGCTTTCTTT.

The chain has TRBV27 and TRBJ2-7; D is unclear. The CDR3 runs to 14 residues. Trimming cost V 4 bases and J 4 bases, with 14 bases left between them. CDR1 and CDR2 (germline): MNHEY, SMNVEV (reference sequence). CDR3 coding DNA: TGTGCCAGCAGTTATGCCTCCAACCATTACGAGCAGTACTTC. This gives the protein CASSYASNHYEQYF.

The rearrangement uses TRBV4-2 and TRBJ2-7, with TRBD2 matching over 10 bases. This CDR3 has 15 amino acids. Germline CDR1 reads LGHNA; CDR2 reads YNFKEQ. Unmatched junction bases numbered 5, after V lost 5 bases and J lost 1 base. CDR3 residues: CASSITSGTSYEQYF. CDR3 DNA: TGTGCCAGCAGCATTACTAGCGGGACGTCCTACGAGCAGTACTTC.

V usage is TRBV6-5 and J usage is TRBJ2-3; 8 positions match TRBD2. The V segment lost 2 bases and the J segment 0 bases; nucleotides outside the gene matches: 4. This CDR3 comprises 16 residues. Germline V gives CDR1 MNHEY, CDR2 SVGAGI. The CDR3 here is CASSYGRGGSTDTQYF. Written as DNA, the CDR3 is TGTGCCAGCAGTTACGGTCGCGGGGGGAGCACAGATACGCAGTATTTT.

The chain is built from TRBV7-9 and TRBJ2-1; TRBD2 matches 12 bases. CDR3 length: 19 amino acids. J was trimmed by 4 bases and V by 5 bases; bases with no gene match: 15. Germline V lookup: CDR1 SEHNR, CDR2 FQNEAQ (reference sequence). The CDR3 here is CASSPGLGTSGGQYNEQFF. Here the CDR3 DNA reads TGTGCCAGCAGCCCGGGGCTGGGAACTAGCGGGGGGCAATACAATGAGCAGTTCTTC.

This chain joins TRBV28 and TRBJ1-5, with D possibly matching TRBD1 (6 bases). The CDR3 extends over 13 amino acids. Germline CDR1 and CDR2: MDHEN and SYDVKM. The V and J ends lost 7 bases and 6 bases respectively, with 13 bases between them. CDR3 nucleotide sequence: TGTGCCAGCAAGGCCGGGGGCGTTCAGCCCCAGCATTTT. Translation: CASKAGGVQPQHF.

The rearrangement links TRBV28 to TRBJ2-7, with 8 positions matching TRBD1. Germline V lookup: CDR1 MDHEN, CDR2 SYDVKM. This CDR3 comprises 17 residues. V was pared by 4 bases and J by 0 bases, with 11 bases of the junction left unmatched. The CDR3 sequence is CASSSGRGQVLSYEQYF. The CDR3 nucleotides are TGTGCCAGCAGTTCTGGGCGGGGACAGGTACTCTCCTACGAGCAGTACTTC.

The J gene is TRBJ2-1, the V gene TRBV5-5; D is unresolved. CDR1 and CDR2 from the germline V gene are SGHKS and YYEKEE (reference sequence). Trimming removed 5 bases at V and 6 bases at J, with 6 bases between. The CDR3 totals 11 residues. The CDR3 nucleotides read TGTGCCAGCAGTCCGCTCAATGAGCAGTTCTTC. This translates into CASSPLNEQFF.

The chain has TRBV10-3 and TRBJ2-3, with D hard to call. Trimming removed 0 bases at V and 4 bases at J, with 11 bases between. Germline CDR1 reads ENHRY; CDR2 reads SYGVKD. CDR3 length: 15 amino acids. CDR3 region: CAISESWMEADTQYF. The CDR3 coding sequence is TGTGCCATCAGTGAGTCGTGGATGGAAGCAGATACGCAGTATTTT.